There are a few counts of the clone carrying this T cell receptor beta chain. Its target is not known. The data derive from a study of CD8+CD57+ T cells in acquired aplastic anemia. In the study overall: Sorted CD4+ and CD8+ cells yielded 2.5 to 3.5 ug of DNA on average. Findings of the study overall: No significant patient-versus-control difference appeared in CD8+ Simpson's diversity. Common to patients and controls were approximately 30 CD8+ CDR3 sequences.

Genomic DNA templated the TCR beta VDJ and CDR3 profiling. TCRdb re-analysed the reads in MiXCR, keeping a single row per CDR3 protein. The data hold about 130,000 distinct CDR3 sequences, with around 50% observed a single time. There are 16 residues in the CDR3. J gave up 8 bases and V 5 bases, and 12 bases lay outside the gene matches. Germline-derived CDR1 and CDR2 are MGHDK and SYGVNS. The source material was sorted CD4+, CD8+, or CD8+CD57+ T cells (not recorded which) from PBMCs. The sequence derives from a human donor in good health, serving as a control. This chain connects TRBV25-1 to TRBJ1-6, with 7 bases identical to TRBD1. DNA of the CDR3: TGTGCCAGCAGTTCGGCCGACAGGGACGGAGATTCACCCCTCCACTTT. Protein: CASSSADRDGDSPLHF.